This T cell receptor (beta chain) stems from a study of T cell clones after liver transplantation. About the research overall: Three of the eight recipients were HCV-positive; the rest had non-autoimmune, non-viral transplant indications. The study's findings and limits: Circulating graft-donor-reactive CD4 TCRbeta sequences fell significantly post-transplant in 5 of 8 subjects.

V shed 5 bases and J 4 bases; nucleotides not matched to a gene: 11. The CDR3 runs 15 residues. The V gene's germline CDR1 is SGDLS and CDR2 YYNGEE. About this clone: The antigen is unknown.

The repertoire was sequenced with immunoSEQ multiplex PCR; TCRdb's copy has only in-frame clones and lacks some. The sample records more than 95,000 clones, 82% being singletons. This receptor was obtained from a human donor who received a liver transplant. The source material was CD4+ T cells from blood, sampled before liver transplant. The chain joins TRBV9 to TRBJ1-2; 7 nucleotides match TRBD1. CDR3 sequence reads: CASSENPGGTYGYTF. For the CDR3, the DNA is TGTGCCAGCAGTGAGAACCCAGGGGGTACCTATGGCTACACCTTC.